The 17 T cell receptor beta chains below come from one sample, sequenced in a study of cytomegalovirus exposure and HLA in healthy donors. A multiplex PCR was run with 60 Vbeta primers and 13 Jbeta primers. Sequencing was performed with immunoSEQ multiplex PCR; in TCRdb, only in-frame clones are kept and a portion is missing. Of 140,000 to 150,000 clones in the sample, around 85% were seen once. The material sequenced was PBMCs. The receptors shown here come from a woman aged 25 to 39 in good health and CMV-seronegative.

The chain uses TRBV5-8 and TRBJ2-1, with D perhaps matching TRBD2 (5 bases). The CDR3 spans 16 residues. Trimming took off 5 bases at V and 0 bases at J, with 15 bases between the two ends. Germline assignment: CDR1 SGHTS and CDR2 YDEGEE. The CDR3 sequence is CASSWVFTSSYNEQFF. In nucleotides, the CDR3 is TGTGCCAGCAGTTGGGTCTTTACTAGCTCCTACAATGAGCAGTTCTTC. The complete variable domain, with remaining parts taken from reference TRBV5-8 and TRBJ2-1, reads EAGVTQSPTHLIKTRGQQATLRCSPISGHTSVYWYQQALGLGLQFLLWYDEGEERNRGNFPPRFSGRQFPNYSSELNVNALELEDSALYLCASSWVFTSSYNEQFFGPGTRLTVL.

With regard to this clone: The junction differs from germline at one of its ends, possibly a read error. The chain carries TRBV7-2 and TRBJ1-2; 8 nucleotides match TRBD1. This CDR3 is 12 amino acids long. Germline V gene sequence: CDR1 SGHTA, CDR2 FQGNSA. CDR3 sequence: CASSLDRGGVFF. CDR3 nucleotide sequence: TGTGCCAGCAGCTTAGACAGGGGGGGAGTTTTCTTC.

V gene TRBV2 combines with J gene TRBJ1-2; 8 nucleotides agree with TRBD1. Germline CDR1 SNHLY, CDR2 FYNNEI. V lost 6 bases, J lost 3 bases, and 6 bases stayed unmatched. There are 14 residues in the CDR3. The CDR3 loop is CASRSETGDYGYTF. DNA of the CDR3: TGTGCCAGCAGGTCGGAGACAGGGGACTATGGCTACACCTTC.

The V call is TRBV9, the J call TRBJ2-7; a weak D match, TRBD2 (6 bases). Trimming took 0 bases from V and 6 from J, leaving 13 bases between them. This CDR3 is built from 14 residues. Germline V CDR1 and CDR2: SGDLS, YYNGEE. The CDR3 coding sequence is TGTGCCAGCAGCGTAGGCGGTGGGGGGACCGAGCAGTACTTC. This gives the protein CASSVGGGGTEQYF.

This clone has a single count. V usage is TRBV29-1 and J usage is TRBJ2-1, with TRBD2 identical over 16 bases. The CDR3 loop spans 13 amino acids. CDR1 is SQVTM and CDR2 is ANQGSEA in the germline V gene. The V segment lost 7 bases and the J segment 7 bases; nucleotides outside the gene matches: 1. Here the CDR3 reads CSAGLAGGNEQFF. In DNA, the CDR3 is TGCAGCGCGGGACTAGCGGGAGGGAATGAGCAGTTCTTC.

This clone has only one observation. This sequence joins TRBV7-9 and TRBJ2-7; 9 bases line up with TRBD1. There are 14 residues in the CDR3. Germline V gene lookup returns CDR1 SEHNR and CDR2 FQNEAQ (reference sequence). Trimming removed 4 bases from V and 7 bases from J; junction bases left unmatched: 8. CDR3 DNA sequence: TGTGCCAGCAGCTCCCGGGACAGGGTTTCGGAGCAGTACTTC. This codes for CASSSRDRVSEQYF.

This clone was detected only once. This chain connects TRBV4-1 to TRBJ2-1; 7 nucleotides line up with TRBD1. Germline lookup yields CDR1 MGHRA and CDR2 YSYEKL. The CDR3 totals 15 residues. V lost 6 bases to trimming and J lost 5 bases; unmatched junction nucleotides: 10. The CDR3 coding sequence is TGCGCCAGCAGGAGCAGCGGACAGGTAAACAATGAGCAGTTCTTC. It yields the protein CASRSSGQVNNEQFF.

This chain's CDR3 is CASSLGPRTSGGGSYNEQFF. As DNA, the CDR3 is TGTGCCAGCAGCTTAGGCCCGAGGACTAGCGGGGGGGGGTCCTACAATGAGCAGTTCTTC. The genes are TRBV7-3 and TRBJ2-1; TRBD2 agrees at 15 bases. The CDR3 is made up of 20 amino acids. V gave up 2 bases and J gave up 1 base; unmatched junction bases: 9. Looked up from germline, CDR1 is SGHTA and CDR2 is FQGTGA.

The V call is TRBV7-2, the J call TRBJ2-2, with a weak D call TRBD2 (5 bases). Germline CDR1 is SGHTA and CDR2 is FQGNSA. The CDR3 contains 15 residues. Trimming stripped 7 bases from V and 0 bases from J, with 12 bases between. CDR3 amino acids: CASTWGAANTGELFF. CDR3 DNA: TGTGCCAGCACCTGGGGAGCGGCGAACACCGGGGAGCTGTTTTTT. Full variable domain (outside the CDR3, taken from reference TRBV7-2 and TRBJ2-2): GAGVSQSPSNKVTEKGKDVELRCDPISGHTALYWYRQSLGQGLEFLIYFQGNSAPDKSGLPSDRFSAERTGGSVSTLTIQRTQQEDSAVYLCASTWGAANTGELFFGEGSRLTVL.

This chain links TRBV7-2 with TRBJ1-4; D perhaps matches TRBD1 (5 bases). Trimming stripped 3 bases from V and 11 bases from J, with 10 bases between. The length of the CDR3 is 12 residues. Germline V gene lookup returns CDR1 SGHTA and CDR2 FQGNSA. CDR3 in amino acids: CASSFGAGKLFF. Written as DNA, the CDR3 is TGTGCCAGCAGCTTTGGGGCAGGGAAACTGTTTTTT.

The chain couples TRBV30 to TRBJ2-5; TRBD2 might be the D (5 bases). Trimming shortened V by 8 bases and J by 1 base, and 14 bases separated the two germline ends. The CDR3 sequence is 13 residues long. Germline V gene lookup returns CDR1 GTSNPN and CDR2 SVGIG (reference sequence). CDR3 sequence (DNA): TGTGCCCAAGGCGGGTCAGCCCAAGAGACCCAGTACTTC. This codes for CAQGGSAQETQYF.

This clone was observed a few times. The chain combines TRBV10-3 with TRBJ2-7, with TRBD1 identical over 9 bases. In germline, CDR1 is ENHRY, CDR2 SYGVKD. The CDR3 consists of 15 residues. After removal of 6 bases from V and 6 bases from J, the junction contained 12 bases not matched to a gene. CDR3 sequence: CAISIFRDRDREQYF. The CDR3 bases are TGTGCCATCAGCATATTCAGGGACAGGGATCGCGAGCAGTACTTC.

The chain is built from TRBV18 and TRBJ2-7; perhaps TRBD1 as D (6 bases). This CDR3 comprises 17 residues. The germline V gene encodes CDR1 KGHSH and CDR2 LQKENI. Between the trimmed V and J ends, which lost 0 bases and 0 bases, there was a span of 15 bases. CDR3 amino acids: CASSPPETGRHSYEQYF. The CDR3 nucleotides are TGTGCCAGCTCACCACCGGAGACAGGCCGTCACTCCTACGAGCAGTACTTC. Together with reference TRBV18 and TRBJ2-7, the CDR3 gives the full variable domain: NAGVMQNPRHLVRRRGQEARLRCSPMKGHSHVYWYRQLPEEGLKFMVYLQKENIIDESGMPKERFSAEFPKEGPSILRIQQVVRGDSAAYFCASSPPETGRHSYEQYFGPGTRLTVT.

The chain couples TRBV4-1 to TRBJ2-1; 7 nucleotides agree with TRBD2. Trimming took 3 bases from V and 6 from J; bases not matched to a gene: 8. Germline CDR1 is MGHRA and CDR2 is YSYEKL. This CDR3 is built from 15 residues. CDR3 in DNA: TGCGCCAGCAGCCATGCGGGACTACCGCCCAATGAGCAGTTCTTC. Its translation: CASSHAGLPPNEQFF.

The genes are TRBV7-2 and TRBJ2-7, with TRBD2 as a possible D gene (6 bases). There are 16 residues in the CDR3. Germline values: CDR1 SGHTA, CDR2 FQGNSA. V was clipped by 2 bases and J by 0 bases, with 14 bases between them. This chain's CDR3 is CASSLRERVLSYEQYF. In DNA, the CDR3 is TGTGCCAGCAGCTTACGGGAGCGGGTCCTCTCCTACGAGCAGTACTTC.

As DNA, the CDR3 is TGTGCCAGTAGACGGACTAGCGGGGGGGCAGTAGATGAGCAGTTCTTC. Amino acid sequence: CASRRTSGGAVDEQFF. The genes are TRBV19 and TRBJ2-1; 15 nucleotides align to TRBD2. CDR1 is LNHDA, CDR2 SQIVND, per germline (reference sequence). The CDR3 loop spans 16 amino acids. V shed 6 bases, J shed 8 bases, and the junction held 8 bases outside the gene matches.

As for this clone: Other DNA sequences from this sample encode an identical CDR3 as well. The CDR3 region is CASSRTGDYGYTF. CDR3 sequence (DNA): TGTGCCAGCAGTAGGACAGGGGACTATGGCTACACCTTC. The J gene is TRBJ1-2, the V gene TRBV6-1; TRBD1 matches at 9 bases. Germline CDR1 MNHNS, CDR2 SASEGT. Unmatched junction bases numbered 1, after V lost 5 bases and J lost 3 bases. The CDR3 is made up of 13 amino acids.